This T cell receptor beta chain comes out of a study of blood T cell repertoires in COVID-19. The CDR3 covers 13 residues. The germline V gene has CDR1 MNHEY and CDR2 SMNVEV (reference sequence). Trimming removed 7 bases at V and 5 bases at J, with 15 bases between. Authors' data handling: The authors estimated nucleated cell counts from reference gene primer amplification. Clones were sequenced by immunoSEQ multiplex PCR, and TCRdb holds only the in-frame ones, with some missing. V and J calls and clone size are those listed in that table; D and trimming were worked out from the DNA. The repertoire holds around 72,000 clones, over 80% seen once, with around 20% in the top ten.

The receptor was derived from a human donor in a cohort sampled during active COVID-19. The sequencing input was peripheral blood. V gene TRBV27 combines with J gene TRBJ2-7, with D tentatively TRBD2 (5 bases). The CDR3, as DNA: TGTGCCAGCACTGCAGCCTGGGGAGACGAGCAGTACTTC. It is translated as CASTAAWGDEQYF.